This TCR beta chain originates from a study of blood T cells in healthy people across ages (dated by TCRdb to between 2014 and 2017). Regarding the research as a whole: In model experiments, template switching captured roughly one uniquely barcoded TCR beta cDNA molecule for every two T cells. To track age-related changes in TCR beta repertoire diversity, the study relied on deep sequencing normalized with unique cDNA molecular identifiers. Using the same blood draw, the study looked at two additional independent replicas of 1 million unique cDNA reads for two donors, one aged 18 to 29 and the other aged 80 or older. To avoid experimental bias, donors of different ages were spread randomly across the sequencing lanes. Donors were grouped into four age groups: young (average approximately 16 years), middle-aged (roughly 38), aged (around 66) and long-lived (about 90). The investigation overall reported the following: As age increased, observed TCR beta diversity per million T cells dropped in a roughly linear way, and a significant reduction was already evident by age 40. Since profiling was done on bulk unsorted PBMCs, naive and antigen-experienced compartments could not be conclusively compared. Estimates of total diversity from one million sequenced T cells were regarded as lower bounds and underestimates. Because the CMV infection status of the donors was unknown, age-related changes in expanded clonotypes may potentially have been confounded. There was a strong correlation between observed TCR beta diversity and the percentage of naive T cells measured by flow cytometry. The long-lived group showed more naive CD4+ T cells, fewer expanded clones and increased TCR diversity than the aged group, suggesting age selection.

This clonotype has just a few counts. No antigen is known for it. Per-nucleotide qualities are absent, and no much larger clonotype sits a single base away. Libraries came from 5' RACE. Sequencer: Illumina HiSeq 2500. A second 7 to 11 cycle PCR used a sample-barcoded 5' primer and a J-beta primer mix. A unique molecular identifier was introduced onto each TCR beta cDNA molecule by a template-switch 5' adaptor carrying 12 random nucleotides. At least 2.5 million CDR3-containing paired-end reads were obtained from each sample. First-strand cDNA synthesis was performed from all RNA using the Mint cDNA synthesis kit, with priming by a TRBC-specific oligonucleotide. After uracil-DNA glycosylase treatment, a first 18-cycle PCR used universal primers M1SS and BC2_uni_R on all cDNA. The original methods were these. For normalization, 1 million high-quality reads were randomly selected from each sample, with every read carrying a distinct molecular identifier. Reads with shared molecular identifiers were discarded instead of being binned into consensus sequences. MiTCR, with a Q25 quality threshold and the strictest error-elimination algorithm, was used for CDR3 identification, clonotype clustering and error correction. A nonparametric unseen species model with Euler transformation was used to estimate a lower bound on total TCR beta diversity. TCRdb reworked the public reads: Q25 trimming with fastp, MiXCR clone assembly, productive beta chains retained. Under each unique CDR3 protein, matching rows form one entry showing the most common genes and DNA. It is TCRdb's table, rather than the study itself, that gives the V and J calls and clone size. The sample table shows roughly 1.6 million distinct CDR3 sequences, and about 31% are seen once. 11% of the sample lies in the top ten.

Donors were 39 systemically healthy Caucasian individuals from Russia aged roughly 6 to 90 years. Around 10 milliliters of peripheral blood were collected from each donor into EDTA-treated Vacutainer tubes. Ficoll-Paque density-gradient centrifugation was used to isolate PBMCs, with at least 6.5 million per sample. Trizol reagent was used to extract total RNA from PBMCs, with at least 5 micrograms per sample. For every donor, an aliquot of PBMCs went through flow cytometry to measure the percentages of naive CD45RAhigh/CD27high T cells. The origin of this receptor is a woman in her thirties in good health. Material: blood.

The CDR3 protein: CASSFRLAGDDPVKFF. The sequenced DNA is TGTGCCAGCAGCTTCCGACTAGCGGGGGACGATCCGGTGAAGTTCTTC. The sequence links TRBV13 to TRBJ2-1; TRBD2 matches 12 bases in the middle. There are 16 amino acids in the CDR3, from cysteine to phenylalanine inclusive. The CDR3 DNA has 48 bases and is translated from base 1. CDR1 and CDR2 are read off the germline V gene (reference sequence) as PRHDT and FYEKMQ. For this chain, trimming is 3 bases at the V end and 14 bases at the J end, and the number of junction bases without a gene match is 14.